One and the same sample provided the 2 T cell receptor beta chains below, sequenced in a study of T cells in Graves' hyperthyroidism and ophthalmopathy. RNA transcripts provided the source from which TCR beta CDR3 regions were amplified. RT-PCR in the first round (using the HTBI primer set) targeted the TCR CDR3. TCRdb redid the calling of the multiplex PCR reads with MiXCR, one entry per CDR3 protein. This sample has a few hundred thousand distinct CDR3 sequences; 35% to 55% occur once, and the top ten carry roughly 8.2%. Specimen: peripheral blood or thyroid tissue (not recorded which). All receptors come from a woman younger than 30 with Graves' hyperthyroidism.

The chain couples TRBV29-1 to TRBJ2-7; 11 bases match TRBD2. Trimming took 6 bases from V and 5 from J; bases not matched to a gene: 9. CDR1 and CDR2 (germline): SQVTM, ANQGSEA. The CDR3 is made up of 14 amino acids. In nucleotides, the CDR3 is TGCAGCGTAACCGGACTAGCGGGTGGCGACGAGCAGTACTTC. Translated, it gives CSVTGLAGGDEQYF.

On this clonotype itself: A read error may explain this, as a much larger clone is one base away. The chain has TRBV5-5 and TRBJ1-2; 7 nucleotides align to TRBD1. The CDR3 runs 14 residues. CDR1 and CDR2 from the germline V gene are SGHKS and YYEKEE (reference sequence). The DNA of the CDR3 is TGTGCCAGCAGCTTCCGGGACAGTGGCTATGGCTACGCCTTC. Protein product: CASSFRDSGYGYAF.